This T cell receptor (beta chain) came from a study of blood T cells in healthy people across ages. Between the trimmed V and J ends, which lost 0 bases and 4 bases, there was a span of 15 bases. Germline CDR1 reads DFQATT; CDR2 reads SNEGSKA (reference sequence). The CDR3 runs to 15 residues. Isolation per sample recovered at least 6.5 million PBMCs. Primers used in a second PCR of about 7 to 12 cycles were a sample-barcoded 5' primer and a J-beta primer mix. TCRdb re-called the 5' RACE reads with MiXCR, one entry per CDR3 protein. The data hold 700,000 to 950,000 distinct CDR3 sequences, with 58% observed a single time.

This sequence was found in a man aged 25 to 45 in good health. What was sequenced was blood. The chain combines TRBV20-1 with TRBJ1-2; D call uncertain. CDR3 sequence (DNA): TGCAGTGCTAGAGATGTTGGTGACTGGATCTATGGCTACACCTTC. It is translated as CSARDVGDWIYGYTF.